This T cell receptor (beta chain) was sequenced during a study of shared clonotypes between healthy human individuals. The naive CD8 population came from CD45RO-negative cells selected for CCR7, without terminally differentiated effector memory CD45RA+ cells. Study findings and constraints: It was observed that 5% to 6.5% of naive CD4 clonotypes were shared across a few donors.

The CDR3 runs 11 residues. The germline gives CDR1 DFQATT, CDR2 SNEGSKA (reference sequence). Trimming took 0 bases from V and 11 from J, leaving 10 bases between them. Assay execution took place at the deep level. Using immunoSEQ multiplex PCR, the repertoire was profiled, and TCRdb retains in-frame clones only, with some absent. The repertoire holds about 2.1 million clones, about 92% seen once, with 1.5% to 2% in the top ten. In the case of this clone: Its cognate antigen is unknown.

This clonotype originated in a man between 18 and 29 years old in good health. Some clones in this sample may be carry-over from other donors' samples. The sequenced material came from naive CD8+ T cells from PBMCs. This sequence joins TRBV20-1 and TRBJ1-2; D not certain. For the CDR3, the DNA is TGCAGTGCTAGAGATATTGGGCTTTACACCTTC. Protein product: CSARDIGLYTF.